This T cell receptor (beta chain) was retrieved from a study of CD8 T cells in Susac syndrome. RNA was extracted with the RNeasy kit, and a quantity of about 0.5 to 1 ug was reverse transcribed using random hexamers. A single record per CDR3 protein comes from TCRdb applying MiXCR to the immunoSEQ multiplex PCR reads. This table holds 110,000 to 150,000 distinct CDR3 sequences, roughly 94% found once. As to this clonotype: Its antigen remains unknown.

TCR beta from blood CD8+ and CD4+ T cells was sequenced. Through negative isolation, CD4+ and CD8+ T cells were obtained, while TEMRA cells were enriched using FACS. Overall study results and limits: TCR sequencing and HLA analysis covered a relatively small number of individuals.

Sequencing was done on a sample of CD8+ T cells from PBMCs. This TCR derives from a human donor in good health.

CDR3 sequence (DNA): TGTGCCAGCAGCGTAGGGACAGGGTGGCCGGAGCAGTACTTC. This gives the protein CASSVGTGWPEQYF. The chain uses TRBV9 and TRBJ2-7; 8 bases align to TRBD1. Germline values: CDR1 SGDLS, CDR2 YYNGEE. The CDR3 totals 14 residues. J lost 7 bases, V lost 0 bases, and 6 bases had no gene match.